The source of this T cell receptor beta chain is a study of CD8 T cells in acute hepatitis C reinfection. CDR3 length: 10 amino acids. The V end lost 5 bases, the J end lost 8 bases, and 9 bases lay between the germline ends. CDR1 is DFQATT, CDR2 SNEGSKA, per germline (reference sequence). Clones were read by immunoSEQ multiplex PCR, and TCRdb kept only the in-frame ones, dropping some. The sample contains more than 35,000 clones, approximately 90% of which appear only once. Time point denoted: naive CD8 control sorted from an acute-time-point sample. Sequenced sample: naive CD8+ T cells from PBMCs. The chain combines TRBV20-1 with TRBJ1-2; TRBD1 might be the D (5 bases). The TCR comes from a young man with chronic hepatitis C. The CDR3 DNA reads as TGCAGTGCTGGGACGGGGGGCTACACCTTC. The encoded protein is CSAGTGGYTF.